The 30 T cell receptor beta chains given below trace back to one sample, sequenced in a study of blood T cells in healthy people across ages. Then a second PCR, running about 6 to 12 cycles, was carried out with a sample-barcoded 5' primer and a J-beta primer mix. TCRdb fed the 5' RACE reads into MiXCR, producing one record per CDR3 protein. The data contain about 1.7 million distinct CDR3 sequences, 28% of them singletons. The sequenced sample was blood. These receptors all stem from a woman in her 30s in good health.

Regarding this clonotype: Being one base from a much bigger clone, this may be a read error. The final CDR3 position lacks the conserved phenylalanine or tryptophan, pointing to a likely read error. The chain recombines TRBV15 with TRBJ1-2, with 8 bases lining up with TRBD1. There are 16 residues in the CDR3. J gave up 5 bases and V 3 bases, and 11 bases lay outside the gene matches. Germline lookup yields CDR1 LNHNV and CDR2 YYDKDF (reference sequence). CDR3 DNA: TGTGCCACCAGCAGCCTCTCAGGACAGGGAGGATATGGCTACACCTTG. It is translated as CATSSLSGQGGYGYTL.

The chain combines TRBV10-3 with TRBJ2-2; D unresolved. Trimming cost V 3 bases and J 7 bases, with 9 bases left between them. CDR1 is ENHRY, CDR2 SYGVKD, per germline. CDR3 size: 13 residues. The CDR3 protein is CAISENGRGELFF. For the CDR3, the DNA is TGTGCCATCAGTGAAAACGGACGCGGGGAGCTGTTTTTT.

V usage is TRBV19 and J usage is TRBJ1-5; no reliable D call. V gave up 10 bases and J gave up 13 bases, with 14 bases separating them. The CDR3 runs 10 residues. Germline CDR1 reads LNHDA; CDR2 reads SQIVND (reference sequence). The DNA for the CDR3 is TGTGCCAAGCTCAATTTACCACAGCATTTT. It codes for CAKLNLPQHF.

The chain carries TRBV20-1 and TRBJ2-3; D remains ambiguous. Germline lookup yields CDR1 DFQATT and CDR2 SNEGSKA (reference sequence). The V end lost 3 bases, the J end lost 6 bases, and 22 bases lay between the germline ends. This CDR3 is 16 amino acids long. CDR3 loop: CSARAPERPTLDTQYF. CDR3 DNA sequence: TGCAGTGCTAGGGCCCCCGAGCGACCCACATTGGATACGCAGTATTTT.

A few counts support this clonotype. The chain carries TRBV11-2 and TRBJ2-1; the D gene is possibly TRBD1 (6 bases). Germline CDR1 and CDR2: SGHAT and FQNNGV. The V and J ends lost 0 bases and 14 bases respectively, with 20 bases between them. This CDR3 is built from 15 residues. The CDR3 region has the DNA TGTGCCAGCAGCTTAGACCTAGCCTCCAGGGGCGAGGAGTTCTTC. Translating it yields CASSLDLASRGEEFF.

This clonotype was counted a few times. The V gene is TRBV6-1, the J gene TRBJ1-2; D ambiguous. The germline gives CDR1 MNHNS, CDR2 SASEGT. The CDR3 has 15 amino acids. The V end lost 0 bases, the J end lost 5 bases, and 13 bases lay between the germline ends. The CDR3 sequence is CASSEAAREIYGYTF. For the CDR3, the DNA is TGTGCCAGCAGTGAAGCTGCTAGAGAGATTTATGGCTACACCTTC.

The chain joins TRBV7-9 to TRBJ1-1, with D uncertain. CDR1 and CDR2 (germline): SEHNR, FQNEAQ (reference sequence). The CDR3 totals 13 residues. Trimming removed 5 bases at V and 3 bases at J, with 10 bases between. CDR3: CASSRKTDTEAFF. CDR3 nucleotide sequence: TGTGCCAGCAGCCGGAAGACCGACACTGAAGCTTTCTTT.

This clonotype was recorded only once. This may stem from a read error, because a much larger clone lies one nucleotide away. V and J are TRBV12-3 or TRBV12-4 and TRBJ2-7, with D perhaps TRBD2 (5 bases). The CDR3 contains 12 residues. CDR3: CTSSLRVHEQYF. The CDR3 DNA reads TGTACCAGCAGTTTGAGGGTCCACGAGCAGTACTTC.

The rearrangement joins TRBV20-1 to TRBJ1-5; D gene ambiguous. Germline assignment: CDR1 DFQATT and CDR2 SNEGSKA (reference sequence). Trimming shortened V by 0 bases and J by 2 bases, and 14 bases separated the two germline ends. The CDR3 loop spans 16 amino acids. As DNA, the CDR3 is TGCAGTGCTAGAGATGGGCGAAGGACGGGCAATCAGCCCCAGCATTTT. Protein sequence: CSARDGRRTGNQPQHF.

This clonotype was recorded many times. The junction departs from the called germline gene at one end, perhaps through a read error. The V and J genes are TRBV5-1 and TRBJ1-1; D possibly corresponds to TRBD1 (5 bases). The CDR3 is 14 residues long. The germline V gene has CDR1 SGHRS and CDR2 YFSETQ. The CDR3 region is CASSYRTGNTEAFF. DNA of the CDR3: TGTGCCAGCAGTTACCGAACAGGGAACACTGAAGCTTTCTTT.

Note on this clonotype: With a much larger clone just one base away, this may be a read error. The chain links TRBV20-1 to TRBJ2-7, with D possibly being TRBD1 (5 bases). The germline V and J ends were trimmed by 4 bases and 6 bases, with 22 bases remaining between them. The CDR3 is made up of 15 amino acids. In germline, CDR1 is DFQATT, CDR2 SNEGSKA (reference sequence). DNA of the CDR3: TGCAGTGCTACACCTAGACAGTCCCCGCTCCCCGAGCAGTACTTC. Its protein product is CSATPRQSPLPEQYF.

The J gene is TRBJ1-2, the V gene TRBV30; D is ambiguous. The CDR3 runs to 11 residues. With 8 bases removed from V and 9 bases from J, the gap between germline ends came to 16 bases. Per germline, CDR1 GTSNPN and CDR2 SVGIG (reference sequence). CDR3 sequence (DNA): TGTGCCGGAAACAGCGCCCAGAGCTACACCTTC. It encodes CAGNSAQSYTF.

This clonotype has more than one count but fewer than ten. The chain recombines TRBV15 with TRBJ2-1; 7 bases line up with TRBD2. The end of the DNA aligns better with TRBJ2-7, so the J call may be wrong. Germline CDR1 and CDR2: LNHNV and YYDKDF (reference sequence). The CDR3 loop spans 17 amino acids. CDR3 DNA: TGTGCCACCAGCAGAGCTAGCGGAGGGCCCTCCTACAATGAGCAGTACTTC. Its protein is CATSRASGGPSYNEQYF.

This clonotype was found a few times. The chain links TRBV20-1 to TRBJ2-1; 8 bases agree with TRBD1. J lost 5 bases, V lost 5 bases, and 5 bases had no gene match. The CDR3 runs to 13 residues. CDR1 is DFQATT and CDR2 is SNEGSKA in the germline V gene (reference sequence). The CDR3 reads CSAYGQGHNEQFF. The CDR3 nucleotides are TGCAGTGCTTACGGACAGGGACACAATGAGCAGTTCTTC.

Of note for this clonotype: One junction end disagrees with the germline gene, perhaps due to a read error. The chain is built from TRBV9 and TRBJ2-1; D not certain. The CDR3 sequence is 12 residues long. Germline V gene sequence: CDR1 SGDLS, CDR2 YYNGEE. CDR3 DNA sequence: TGTGCCAGCAGCGTAGTCAACAATGAGCAGGTCTTC. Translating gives CASSVVNNEQVF. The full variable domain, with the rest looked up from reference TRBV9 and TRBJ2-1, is DSGVTQTPKHLITATGQRVTLRCSPRSGDLSVYWYQQSLDQGLQFLIQYYNGEERAKGNILERFSAQQFPDLHSELNLSSLELGDSALYFCASSVVNNEQVFGPGTRLTVL.

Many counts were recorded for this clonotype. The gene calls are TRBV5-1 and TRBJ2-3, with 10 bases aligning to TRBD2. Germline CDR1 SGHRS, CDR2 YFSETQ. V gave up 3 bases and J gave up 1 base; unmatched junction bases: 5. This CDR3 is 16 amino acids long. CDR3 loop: CASSSGLADRTDTQYF. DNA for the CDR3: TGCGCCAGCAGCTCCGGACTAGCGGACCGCACAGATACGCAGTATTTT.

As DNA, the CDR3 is TGTGCCAGCAGTGACGCAAACCGCGGCTACACCTTC. Translation gives CASSDANRGYTF. The V and J genes are TRBV6-4 and TRBJ1-2; no reliable D call. V lost 2 bases and J lost 8, with 9 bases in between. This CDR3 spans 12 amino acids. The germline V gene has CDR1 MRHNA and CDR2 SNTAGT.

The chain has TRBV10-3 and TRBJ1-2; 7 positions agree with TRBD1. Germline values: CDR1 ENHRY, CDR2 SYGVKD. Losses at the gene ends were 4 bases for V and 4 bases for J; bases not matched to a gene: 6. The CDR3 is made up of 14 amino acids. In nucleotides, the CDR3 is TGTGCCATCAGTGGGACAGGATCAACCTATGGCTACACCTTC. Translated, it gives CAISGTGSTYGYTF.

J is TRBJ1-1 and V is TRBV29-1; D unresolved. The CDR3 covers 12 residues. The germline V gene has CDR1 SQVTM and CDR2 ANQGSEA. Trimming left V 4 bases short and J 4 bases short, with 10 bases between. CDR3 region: CSVVRGITEAFF. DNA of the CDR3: TGCAGCGTTGTTCGGGGAATCACTGAAGCTTTCTTT.

Here the CDR3 reads CASSLGSNDEQYF. The CDR3 DNA reads TGTGCCAGCAGTTTAGGAAGCAACGACGAGCAGTACTTC. The chain links TRBV12-3 or TRBV12-4 to TRBJ2-5; D is ambiguous. The end of the DNA is better explained by TRBJ2-7, so the J call may be wrong. The CDR3 has 13 amino acids.

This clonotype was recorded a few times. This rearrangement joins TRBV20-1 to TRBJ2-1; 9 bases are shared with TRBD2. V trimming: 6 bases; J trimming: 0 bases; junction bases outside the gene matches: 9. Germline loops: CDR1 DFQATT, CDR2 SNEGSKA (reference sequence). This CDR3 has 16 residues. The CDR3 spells CSARTLAGSSYNEQFF. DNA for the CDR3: TGCAGTGCGCGAACCCTAGCGGGAAGCTCCTACAATGAGCAGTTCTTC.

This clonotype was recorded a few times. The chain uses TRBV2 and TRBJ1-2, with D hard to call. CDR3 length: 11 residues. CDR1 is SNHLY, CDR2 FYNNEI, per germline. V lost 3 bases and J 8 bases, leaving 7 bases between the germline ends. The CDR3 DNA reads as TGTGCCAGCAGTGACGACGGAGGCTACACCTTC. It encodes CASSDDGGYTF.

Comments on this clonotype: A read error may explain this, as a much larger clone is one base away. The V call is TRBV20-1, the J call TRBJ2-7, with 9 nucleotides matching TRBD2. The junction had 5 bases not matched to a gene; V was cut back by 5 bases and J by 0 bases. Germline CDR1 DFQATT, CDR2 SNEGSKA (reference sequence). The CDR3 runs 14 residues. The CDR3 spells CSAGYSGSSYEQYF. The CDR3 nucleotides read TGCAGTGCTGGATATAGCGGGAGCTCCTACGAGCAGTACTTC.

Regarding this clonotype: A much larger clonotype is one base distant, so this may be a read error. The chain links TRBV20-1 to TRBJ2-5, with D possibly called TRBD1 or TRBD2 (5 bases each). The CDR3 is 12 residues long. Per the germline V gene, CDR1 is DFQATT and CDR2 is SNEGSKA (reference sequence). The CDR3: CSTRLGEETQYF. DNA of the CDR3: TGCAGTACTAGATTAGGGGAAGAGACCCAGTACTTC.

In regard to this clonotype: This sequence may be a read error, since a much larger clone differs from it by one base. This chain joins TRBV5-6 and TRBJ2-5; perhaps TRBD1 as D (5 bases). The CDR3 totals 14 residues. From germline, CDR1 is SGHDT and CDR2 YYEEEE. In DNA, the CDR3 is TGTGCCAGCAGCTTGCGACAGACCCGAGAGACCCGGTACTTC. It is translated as CASSLRQTRETRYF.

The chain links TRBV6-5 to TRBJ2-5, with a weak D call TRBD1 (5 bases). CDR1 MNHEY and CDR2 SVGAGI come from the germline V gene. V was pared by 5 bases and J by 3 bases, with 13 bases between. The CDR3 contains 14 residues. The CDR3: CASSPLDSKETQYF. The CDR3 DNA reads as TGTGCCAGCAGTCCCCTCGACAGTAAAGAGACCCAGTACTTC.

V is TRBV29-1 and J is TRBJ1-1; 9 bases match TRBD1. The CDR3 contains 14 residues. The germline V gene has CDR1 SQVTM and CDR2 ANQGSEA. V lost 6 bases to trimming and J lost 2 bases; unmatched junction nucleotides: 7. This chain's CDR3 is CSVKGQGGNTEAFF. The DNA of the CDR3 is TGCAGCGTGAAGGGACAGGGTGGAAACACTGAAGCTTTCTTT.

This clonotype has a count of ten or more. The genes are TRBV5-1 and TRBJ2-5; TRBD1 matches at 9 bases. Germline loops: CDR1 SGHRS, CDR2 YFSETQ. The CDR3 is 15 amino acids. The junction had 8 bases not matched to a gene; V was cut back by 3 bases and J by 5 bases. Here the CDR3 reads CASSSGTGLGETQYF. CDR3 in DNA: TGCGCCAGCAGCTCCGGGACAGGGTTGGGGGAGACCCAGTACTTC. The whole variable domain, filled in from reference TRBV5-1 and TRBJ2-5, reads KAGVTQTPRYLIKTRGQQVTLSCSPISGHRSVSWYQQTPGQGLQFLFEYFSETQRNKGNFPGRFSGRQFSNSRSEMNVSTLELGDSALYLCASSSGTGLGETQYFGPGTRLLVL.

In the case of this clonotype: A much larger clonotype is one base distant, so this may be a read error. CDR3 sequence (DNA): TGCAGCGTCCAGAGAGGCACGGGAGGGTTAGATACGCAGTATTTT. This gives the protein CSVQRGTGGLDTQYF. The rearrangement joins TRBV29-1 to TRBJ2-3, with 8 bases that match TRBD2. The CDR3 contains 15 residues. Germline V gives CDR1 SQVTM, CDR2 ANQGSEA. V was clipped by 6 bases and J by 5 bases; unmatched bases: 13.

CDR3 bases: TGTGCCAGCATTGATTCGACTAGCGGGGGAGAGACCCAGTACTTC. Translation gives CASIDSTSGGETQYF. This chain uses TRBV6-5 with TRBJ2-5; 12 nucleotides align to TRBD2. The CDR3 is 15 amino acids. The germline V gene encodes CDR1 MNHEY and CDR2 SVGAGI. The junction had 7 bases not matched to a gene; V was cut back by 7 bases and J by 4 bases.